This record looks at one T cell receptor (beta chain) sequence and its context. The antigen is unknown. Assay used: immunoSEQ multiplex PCR; TCRdb lists only in-frame clones, some missing. Among about 73,000 clones listed, roughly 96% were seen once. This sample stems from a study of cytomegalovirus exposure and HLA in healthy donors. Overall study results and limits: Usually a TCR sequence was rare, but some public TCRs were found in many donors. In vitro testing confirmed a few CMV-associated chains as specific for CMV antigens. Subsequent analysis of the 95 to 150 validation repertoires found a tendency for first-cohort TCR clusters to co-occur.

Trimming left V 0 bases short and J 1 base short, with 7 bases between. CDR1 SGDLS and CDR2 YYNGEE come from the germline V gene. CDR3 length: 14 amino acids. This TCR came from a man aged 18 to 35 in good health and CMV-seronegative. Sequenced sample: PBMCs. The J gene is TRBJ1-1, the V gene TRBV9; D not resolved. The CDR3 coding sequence is TGTGCCAGCAGCGTAGCTTTCAGGAACACTGAAGCTTTCTTT. Residues: CASSVAFRNTEAFF. The variable domain in full, with the rest retrieved from reference TRBV9 and TRBJ1-1, is DSGVTQTPKHLITATGQRVTLRCSPRSGDLSVYWYQQSLDQGLQFLIQYYNGEERAKGNILERFSAQQFPDLHSELNLSSLELGDSALYFCASSVAFRNTEAFFGQGTRLTVV.